The rows below give T cell receptor beta chains drawn from one sample of a study of response to subunit inactivated influenza vaccine. TCRdb recomputed calls from the RT-PCR reads with MiXCR, one row per CDR3 protein. The sample yields under 200,000 distinct CDR3 sequences, approximately 10% seen once. The starting material was non-naive T cells sorted from PBMCs, obtained around seven weeks after vaccination. Receptors were obtained from a man in his forties or fifties who received an inactivated influenza vaccine. The CDR3 runs from the conserved cysteine through the conserved F or W. The D gene is left open where the match is weak. Expanded clones get a size class; other rows say once, few or many, or leave the size out.

j_call: TRBJ2-3; clone_size: -; cdr3_length: 14; v_call: TRBV12-3/TRBV12-4; d_call: -; cdr3_nt: TGTGCCAGCAGTTTACCTACGGGAGCGAATACGCAGTATTTT; cdr3_aa: CASSLPTGANTQYF
j_call: TRBJ1-1; clone_size: -; cdr3_length: 15; v_call: TRBV25-1; d_call: TRBD1; cdr3_nt: TGTGCCAGCTCCAGACAGGGGGCTGGGGGCACTGAAGCTTTCTTT; cdr3_aa: CASSRQGAGGTEAFF
j_call: TRBJ2-7; clone_size: -; cdr3_length: 13; v_call: TRBV20-1; d_call: TRBD1; cdr3_nt: TGCAGTGCCAGGGGACAGAGGGATCTTTTCAATTACTTC; cdr3_aa: CSARGQRDLFNYF
j_call: TRBJ2-1; clone_size: -; cdr3_length: 16; v_call: TRBV20-1; d_call: -; cdr3_nt: TGCAGTGCTCCACCCCCTCCTCGCGGGGCGTACAATGAGCAGTTCTTC; cdr3_aa: CSAPPPPRGAYNEQFF
j_call: TRBJ2-5; clone_size: many; cdr3_length: 15; v_call: TRBV11-2; d_call: TRBD2; cdr3_nt: TGTGCCAGCAGCGTTAGGACTAGCGGGAAGGAGACCCAGTACTTC; cdr3_aa: CASSVRTSGKETQYF
j_call: TRBJ2-6; clone_size: few; cdr3_length: 16; v_call: TRBV29-1; d_call: TRBD1; cdr3_nt: TGCAGCGTTGTGGGACAGGGGGCTTCTGGGGCCAACGTCCTGACTTTC; cdr3_aa: CSVVGQGASGANVLTF
j_call: TRBJ1-2; clone_size: many; cdr3_length: 14; v_call: TRBV21-1; d_call: -; cdr3_nt: TGTGCCAGCAGCCTAATCCAGGGGGCGCATGGCTACACCTTC; cdr3_aa: CASSLIQGAHGYTF
j_call: TRBJ2-1; clone_size: few; cdr3_length: 13; v_call: TRBV11-3; d_call: -; cdr3_nt: TGTGCCAGCAGCTCGACCAGGGGTAATGAGCAGTTCTTC; cdr3_aa: CASSSTRGNEQFF
j_call: TRBJ2-5; clone_size: few; cdr3_length: 14; v_call: TRBV2; d_call: -; cdr3_nt: TGTGCCAGCAAATTGGACCGATTCCAAGAGACCCAGTACTTC; cdr3_aa: CASKLDRFQETQYF
j_call: TRBJ2-3; clone_size: -; cdr3_length: 12; v_call: TRBV6-2/TRBV6-3; d_call: -; cdr3_nt: TGTGCCAGCAGACATTTAGGAGATACGCAGTATTTT; cdr3_aa: CASRHLGDTQYF
j_call: TRBJ2-6; clone_size: few; cdr3_length: 17; v_call: TRBV7-9; d_call: -; cdr3_nt: TGTGCCAGCAGCTACAGGGTTGGTTTGGGTGGGGCCAACGTCCTGACTTTC; cdr3_aa: CASSYRVGLGGANVLTF
j_call: TRBJ2-3; clone_size: few; cdr3_length: 17; v_call: TRBV9; d_call: -; cdr3_nt: TGTGCCAGCAGCGTAGCAGCCCTGGGGGCGGGAGACGATACGCAGTATTTT; cdr3_aa: CASSVAALGAGDDTQYF
j_call: TRBJ1-4; clone_size: many; cdr3_length: 14; v_call: TRBV25-1; d_call: -; cdr3_nt: TGTGCCAGCAGTTGGTCAGCCCCGGGCGAAAAACTGTTTTTT; cdr3_aa: CASSWSAPGEKLFF
j_call: TRBJ2-7; clone_size: few; cdr3_length: 14; v_call: TRBV4-1; d_call: -; cdr3_nt: TGCGCCAGCAGCCAAGGAGACAATATCTACGAGCAGTACTTC; cdr3_aa: CASSQGDNIYEQYF
j_call: TRBJ2-1; clone_size: few; cdr3_length: 14; v_call: TRBV6-1; d_call: TRBD1; cdr3_nt: TGTGCCACCACACCGGGACAGGAATTAAATGAGCAGTTCTTC; cdr3_aa: CATTPGQELNEQFF
j_call: TRBJ1-3; clone_size: few; cdr3_length: 14; v_call: TRBV29-1; d_call: -; cdr3_nt: TGCAGCGCTGTTGTACAGCACTCTGGAAACACCATATATTTT; cdr3_aa: CSAVVQHSGNTIYF
j_call: TRBJ2-3; clone_size: many; cdr3_length: 15; v_call: TRBV5-1; d_call: -; cdr3_nt: TGCGCCAGCAGTCCACAAGGCAGCTACACAGATACGCAGTATTTT; cdr3_aa: CASSPQGSYTDTQYF
j_call: TRBJ1-2; clone_size: -; cdr3_length: 11; v_call: TRBV20-1; d_call: -; cdr3_nt: TGCAGTGCCACTATCGGCTATGGCTACACCTTC; cdr3_aa: CSATIGYGYTF
j_call: TRBJ2-1; clone_size: -; cdr3_length: 20; v_call: TRBV2; d_call: TRBD1; cdr3_nt: TGTGCCAGCAGCCCCGGGTGGGGGACAGGGGGCTTTCTCTCCTACAATGAGCAGTTCTTC; cdr3_aa: CASSPGWGTGGFLSYNEQFF
j_call: TRBJ2-7; clone_size: few; cdr3_length: 15; v_call: TRBV6-1; d_call: TRBD1; cdr3_nt: TGTGCCAGCAGCGCTGGCGGACAGGGGGAGTACGAGCAGTACTTC; cdr3_aa: CASSAGGQGEYEQYF
j_call: TRBJ2-1; clone_size: few; cdr3_length: 16; v_call: TRBV5-4; d_call: -; cdr3_nt: TGTGCCAGCAGCTTTGGGGGCGGGGGTGCCTACAATGAGCAGTTCTTC; cdr3_aa: CASSFGGGGAYNEQFF
j_call: TRBJ2-3; clone_size: few; cdr3_length: 16; v_call: TRBV3-1; d_call: TRBD2; cdr3_nt: TGTGCCAGCAGCCCTCTAGCGGGAGGGTGGACAGATACGCAGTATTTT; cdr3_aa: CASSPLAGGWTDTQYF
j_call: TRBJ2-5; clone_size: many; cdr3_length: 16; v_call: TRBV7-2; d_call: TRBD2; cdr3_nt: TGTGCCAGCAGCTCCGGACTAGCTGGGCCCCAAGAGACCCAGTACTTC; cdr3_aa: CASSSGLAGPQETQYF
j_call: TRBJ2-5; clone_size: medium-sized; cdr3_length: 12; v_call: TRBV29-1; d_call: -; cdr3_nt: TGCAGCGTTGAGGGGGATAGGCAGACCCAGTACTTC; cdr3_aa: CSVEGDRQTQYF
j_call: TRBJ2-3; clone_size: many; cdr3_length: 16; v_call: TRBV5-1; d_call: -; cdr3_nt: TGCGCCAGCAGCTTGGCCCCCGCAGGGAACACAGATACGCAGTATTTT; cdr3_aa: CASSLAPAGNTDTQYF
j_call: TRBJ2-7; clone_size: few; cdr3_length: 14; v_call: TRBV6-5; d_call: -; cdr3_nt: TGTGCCAGCAGTTACGGGCAGTTTGGACCCGAGCAGTACTTC; cdr3_aa: CASSYGQFGPEQYF
j_call: TRBJ1-1; clone_size: -; cdr3_length: 12; v_call: TRBV30; d_call: -; cdr3_nt: TGTGCCTGGAAGAGGGTGAACACTGAAGCTTTCTTT; cdr3_aa: CAWKRVNTEAFF
j_call: TRBJ2-1; clone_size: -; cdr3_length: 13; v_call: TRBV11-1; d_call: -; cdr3_nt: TGTGCCAGCAGCTTAGCCACGGGGAATGAGCAGTTCTTC; cdr3_aa: CASSLATGNEQFF
j_call: TRBJ2-3; clone_size: -; cdr3_length: 13; v_call: TRBV9; d_call: -; cdr3_nt: TGTGCCAGCAGCGTAGCCCGGGGAGATACGCAGTATTTT; cdr3_aa: CASSVARGDTQYF
j_call: TRBJ2-5; clone_size: -; cdr3_length: 14; v_call: TRBV10-3; d_call: TRBD2; cdr3_nt: TGTGCCATCAGTGAAGGGACTAGTATAGAGACCCAGTACTTC; cdr3_aa: CAISEGTSIETQYF
j_call: TRBJ1-4; clone_size: few; cdr3_length: 15; v_call: TRBV2; d_call: -; cdr3_nt: TGTGCCAGCAGGAAGGAGGGGCTTAGATATGAAAAACTGTTTTTT; cdr3_aa: CASRKEGLRYEKLFF
j_call: TRBJ1-6; clone_size: few; cdr3_length: 15; v_call: TRBV9; d_call: -; cdr3_nt: TGTGCCAGCAGCGTAGATGGGGGAGCGTTTTCACCCCTCCACTTT; cdr3_aa: CASSVDGGAFSPLHF
j_call: TRBJ2-1; clone_size: many; cdr3_length: 15; v_call: TRBV5-6; d_call: -; cdr3_nt: TGTGCCAGCAGCTTCAGGCTAGCGAAACCCAATGAGCAGTTCTTC; cdr3_aa: CASSFRLAKPNEQFF
j_call: TRBJ2-3; clone_size: many; cdr3_length: 17; v_call: TRBV6-2/TRBV6-3; d_call: TRBD1; cdr3_nt: TGTGCCAGCCGGGACAGCAAGACCTCAACGATCACTGATACGCAGTATTTT; cdr3_aa: CASRDSKTSTITDTQYF
j_call: TRBJ1-5; clone_size: few; cdr3_length: 14; v_call: TRBV27; d_call: TRBD1; cdr3_nt: TGTGCCAGCAGTTTGACGGACAGGGACCAGCCCCAGCATTTT; cdr3_aa: CASSLTDRDQPQHF
j_call: TRBJ1-6; clone_size: -; cdr3_length: 16; v_call: TRBV5-6; d_call: TRBD1; cdr3_nt: TGTGCCAGCAGACGGACAGGGAACGGTATTAATTCACCCCTCCACTTT; cdr3_aa: CASRRTGNGINSPLHF
j_call: TRBJ2-3; clone_size: many; cdr3_length: 16; v_call: TRBV28; d_call: -; cdr3_nt: TGTGCCAGCAGTTTGGGGCACGGATGGGGCGCAGATACGCAGTATTTT; cdr3_aa: CASSLGHGWGADTQYF
j_call: TRBJ1-5; clone_size: many; cdr3_length: 15; v_call: TRBV12-3/TRBV12-4; d_call: -; cdr3_nt: TGTGCCAGCAGTTTCCTTGGACGCGGCAATCAGCCCCAGCATTTT; cdr3_aa: CASSFLGRGNQPQHF
j_call: TRBJ2-2; clone_size: many; cdr3_length: 14; v_call: TRBV2; d_call: TRBD2; cdr3_nt: TGTGCCAGCAGCCGAACTAGCGGTGGCGGGGAGCTGTTTTTT; cdr3_aa: CASSRTSGGGELFF
j_call: TRBJ2-2; clone_size: -; cdr3_length: 14; v_call: TRBV11-2; d_call: -; cdr3_nt: TGTGCCAGCAGCTTAGACCCGACAGCTAGGCGGCTGTTTTTT; cdr3_aa: CASSLDPTARRLFF
j_call: TRBJ2-1; clone_size: -; cdr3_length: 14; v_call: TRBV5-1; d_call: -; cdr3_nt: TGCGCCAGCAGCTTCGGTAACTCCTACAATGAGCAGTTCTTC; cdr3_aa: CASSFGNSYNEQFF
j_call: TRBJ2-1; clone_size: many; cdr3_length: 13; v_call: TRBV20-1; d_call: -; cdr3_nt: TGCAGTGCTAGAGGGCAGGGGGGATACGGGTCGATCTTC; cdr3_aa: CSARGQGGYGSIF